These T cell receptor beta chains were read from a single sample in a study of cytotoxic CD8 clonotypes in ibrutinib-treated CLL. Profiled with immunoSEQ multiplex PCR; TCRdb holds only in-frame clones, not every one. The data show around 97,000 clones, with approximately 82% seen just once and 25% to 40% held by the top ten. Sample: PBMCs, taken after 12 months of ibrutinib treatment. The receptors originated from a human donor with chronic lymphocytic leukemia. CDR3s leave out the opening cysteine and the closing phenylalanine or tryptophan.

TRBV7-3	TRBJ2-7	12	ASSLSHSSYEQY
TRBV6-1	TRBJ2-2	12	ASSERQRTGELF
TRBV11-3	TRBJ2-5	10	ASSNSRETQY
TRBV5-1	TRBJ2-3	14	ASSLGDSTITDTQY
TRBV4-1	TRBJ2-2	16	ASTGDRRLAGNTGELF
TRBV5-1	TRBJ1-1	12	ASSLDSLNTEAF
TRBV29-1	TRBJ1-1	11	SVEANLNTEAF
TRBV7-8	TRBJ1-4	12	ASSLTATNEKLF
TRBV7-2	TRBJ2-5	12	ASSPQLLQETQY
TRBV5-1	TRBJ1-2	11	ASSLSTRDSQS
TRBV2	TRBJ1-2	13	ASSERQGGNYGYT
TRBV20-1	TRBJ1-2	9	SAPLLDGYT
TRBV11-2	TRBJ2-1	12	ASSLLGTPREQF
TRBV10-1	TRBJ2-2	12	ASSDGSMAGELF
TRBV5-1	TRBJ2-3	16	ASSLWGLAGASTDTQY
TRBV30	TRBJ1-5	12	AWSVGGAGQPQH
TRBV6-6	TRBJ1-3	11	AVRGGAGNTIY
TRBV19	TRBJ1-5	15	ASSSGQGALWNQPQH
TRBV5-1	TRBJ2-7	12	ASRPGTGVYEQY
TRBV9	TRBJ2-5	11	ASSVEQGETQY
TRBV5-1	TRBJ2-5	14	ASSLEIVAGEETQY
TRBV7-8	TRBJ1-5	13	ASSSRTGLSQPQH
TRBV5-1	TRBJ2-5	13	ASSPSVAGGPTQY
TRBV7-9	TRBJ2-3	14	ASSLVPPAGEDTQY
TRBV5-1	TRBJ1-2	12	ASSLGVTNYGYT
TRBV6-6	TRBJ2-7	10	ASKGRSYEQY
TRBV7-7	TRBJ2-5	14	ASSLGLAGAQETQY
TRBV7-3	TRBJ2-2	12	ASRADRSTGELF
TRBV29-1	TRBJ1-1	12	SVEDPAKNTEAF
TRBV4-3	TRBJ2-2	14	ASSQDTGGRTGELF
TRBV7-2	TRBJ2-1	12	ASSLGGGPPKQF
TRBV20-1	TRBJ1-4	8	SVGAEKLF
TRBV7-6	TRBJ2-1	14	ASSLVAGLGYNEQF
TRBV7-8	TRBJ1-2	14	ASSGPLDRYNYGYT
TRBV25-1	TRBJ1-4	12	ASSLDRVNEKLF